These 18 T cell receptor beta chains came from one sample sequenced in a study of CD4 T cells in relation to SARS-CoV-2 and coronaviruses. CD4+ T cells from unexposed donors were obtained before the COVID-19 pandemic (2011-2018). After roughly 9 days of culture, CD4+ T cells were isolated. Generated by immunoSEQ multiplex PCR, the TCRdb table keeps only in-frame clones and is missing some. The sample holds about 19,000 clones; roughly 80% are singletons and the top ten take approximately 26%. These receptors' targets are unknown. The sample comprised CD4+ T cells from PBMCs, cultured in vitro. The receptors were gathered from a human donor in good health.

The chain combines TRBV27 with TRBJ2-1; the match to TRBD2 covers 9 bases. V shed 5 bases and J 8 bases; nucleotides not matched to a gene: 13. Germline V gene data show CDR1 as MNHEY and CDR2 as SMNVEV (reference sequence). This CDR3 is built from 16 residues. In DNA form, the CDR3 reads TGTGCCAGCAGTCGCACTAGCGGGTGGGGGGGCGATGAGCAGTTCTTC. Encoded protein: CASSRTSGWGGDEQFF.

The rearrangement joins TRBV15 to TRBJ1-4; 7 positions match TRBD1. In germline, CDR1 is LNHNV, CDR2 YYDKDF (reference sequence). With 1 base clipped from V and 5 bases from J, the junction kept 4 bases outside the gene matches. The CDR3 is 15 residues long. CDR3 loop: CATSRAGTANEKLFF. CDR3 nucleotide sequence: TGTGCCACCAGCAGAGCCGGGACAGCAAATGAAAAACTGTTTTTT.

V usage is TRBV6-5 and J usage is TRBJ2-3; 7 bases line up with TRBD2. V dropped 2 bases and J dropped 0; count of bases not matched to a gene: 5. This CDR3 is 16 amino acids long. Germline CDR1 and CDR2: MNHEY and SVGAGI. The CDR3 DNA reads TGTGCCAGCAGTTACGTTAGCGGGTCTAGCACAGATACGCAGTATTTT. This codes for CASSYVSGSSTDTQYF.

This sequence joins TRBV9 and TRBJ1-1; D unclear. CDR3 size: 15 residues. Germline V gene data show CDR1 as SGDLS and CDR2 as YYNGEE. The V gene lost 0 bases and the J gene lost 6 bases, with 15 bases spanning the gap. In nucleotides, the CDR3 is TGTGCCAGCAGCGTAGACGAGGGCTCTTTCTCTGAAGCTTTCTTT. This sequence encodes CASSVDEGSFSEAFF.

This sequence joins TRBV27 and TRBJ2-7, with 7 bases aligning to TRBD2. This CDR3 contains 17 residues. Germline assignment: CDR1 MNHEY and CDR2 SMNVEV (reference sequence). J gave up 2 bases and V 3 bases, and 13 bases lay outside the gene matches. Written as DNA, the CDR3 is TGTGCCAGCAGTTTCGGCTCTATGGGAGGGCCCACCTACGAGCAGTACTTC. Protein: CASSFGSMGGPTYEQYF.

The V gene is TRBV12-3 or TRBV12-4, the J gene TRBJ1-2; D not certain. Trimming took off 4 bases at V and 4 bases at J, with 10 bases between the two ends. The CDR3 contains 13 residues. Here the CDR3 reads CASSSTSTYGYTF. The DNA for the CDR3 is TGTGCCAGCAGTTCGACAAGTACCTATGGCTACACCTTC.

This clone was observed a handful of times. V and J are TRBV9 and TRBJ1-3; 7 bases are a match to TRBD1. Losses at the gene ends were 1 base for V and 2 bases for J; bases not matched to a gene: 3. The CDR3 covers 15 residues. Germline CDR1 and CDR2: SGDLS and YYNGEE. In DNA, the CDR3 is TGTGCCAGCAGCGTACAGGGGGGCCCTGGAAACACCATATATTTT. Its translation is CASSVQGGPGNTIYF.

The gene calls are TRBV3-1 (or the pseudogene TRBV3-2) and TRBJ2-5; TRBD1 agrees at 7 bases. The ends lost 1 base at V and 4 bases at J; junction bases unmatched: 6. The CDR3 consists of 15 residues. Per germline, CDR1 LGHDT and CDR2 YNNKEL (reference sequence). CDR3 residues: CASSQAGTVGETQYF. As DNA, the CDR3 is TGTGCCAGCAGCCAAGCCGGGACAGTAGGAGAGACCCAGTACTTC.

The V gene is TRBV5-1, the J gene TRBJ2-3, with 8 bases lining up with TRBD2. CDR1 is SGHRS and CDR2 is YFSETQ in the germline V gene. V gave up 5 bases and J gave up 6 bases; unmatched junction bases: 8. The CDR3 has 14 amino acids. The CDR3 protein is CASSSGDPLDTQYF. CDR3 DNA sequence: TGCGCCAGCAGTAGCGGGGATCCTCTGGATACGCAGTATTTT.

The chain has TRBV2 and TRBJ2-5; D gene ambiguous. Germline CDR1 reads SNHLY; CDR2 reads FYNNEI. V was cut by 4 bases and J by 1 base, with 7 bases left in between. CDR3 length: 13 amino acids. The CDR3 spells CASSGPAQETQYF. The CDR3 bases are TGTGCCAGCAGTGGCCCAGCCCAAGAGACCCAGTACTTC.

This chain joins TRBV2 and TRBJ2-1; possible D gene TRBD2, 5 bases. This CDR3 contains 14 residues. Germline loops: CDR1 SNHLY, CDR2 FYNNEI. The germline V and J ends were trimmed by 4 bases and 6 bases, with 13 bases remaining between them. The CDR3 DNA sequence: TGTGCCAGCAGTGGGACGCGGGCGGGCAATGAGCAGTTCTTC. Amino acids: CASSGTRAGNEQFF.

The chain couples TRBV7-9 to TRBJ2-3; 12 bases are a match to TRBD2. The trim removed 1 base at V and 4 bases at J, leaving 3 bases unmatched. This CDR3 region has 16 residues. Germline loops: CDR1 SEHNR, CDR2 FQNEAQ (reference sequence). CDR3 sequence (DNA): TGTGCCAGCAGCTTAGGACTAGCGGGAGTACCAGATACGCAGTATTTT. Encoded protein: CASSLGLAGVPDTQYF.

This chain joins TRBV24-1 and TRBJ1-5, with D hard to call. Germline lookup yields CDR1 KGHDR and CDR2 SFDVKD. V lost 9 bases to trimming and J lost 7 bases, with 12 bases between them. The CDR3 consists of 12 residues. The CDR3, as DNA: TGTGCCACCTCCCTCGGGAGCCAGCCCCAGCATTTT. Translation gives CATSLGSQPQHF.

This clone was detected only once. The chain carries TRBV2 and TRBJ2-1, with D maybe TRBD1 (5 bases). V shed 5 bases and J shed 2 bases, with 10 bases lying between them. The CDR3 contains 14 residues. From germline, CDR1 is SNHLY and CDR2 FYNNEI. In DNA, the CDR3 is TGTGCCAGCAGTAGGCAGGGCGCCTACAATGAGCAGTTCTTC. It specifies CASSRQGAYNEQFF.

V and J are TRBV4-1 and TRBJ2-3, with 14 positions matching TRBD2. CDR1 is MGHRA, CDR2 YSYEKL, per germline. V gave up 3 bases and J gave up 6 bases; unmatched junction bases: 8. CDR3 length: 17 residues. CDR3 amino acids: CASSHTLTSGRVDTQYF. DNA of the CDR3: TGCGCCAGCAGCCACACCCTGACTAGCGGGAGGGTTGATACGCAGTATTTT.

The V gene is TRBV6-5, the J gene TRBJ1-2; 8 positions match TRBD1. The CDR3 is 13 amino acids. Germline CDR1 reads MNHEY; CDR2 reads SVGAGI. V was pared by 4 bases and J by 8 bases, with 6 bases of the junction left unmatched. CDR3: CASSLDRARGYTF. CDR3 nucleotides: TGTGCCAGCAGTTTGGACAGGGCGAGGGGCTACACCTTC.

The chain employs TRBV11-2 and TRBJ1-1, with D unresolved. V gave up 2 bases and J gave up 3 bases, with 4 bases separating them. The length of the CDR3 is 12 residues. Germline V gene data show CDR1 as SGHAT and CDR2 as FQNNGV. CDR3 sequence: CASSLMDTEAFF. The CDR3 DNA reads TGTGCCAGCAGCTTAATGGACACTGAAGCTTTCTTT.

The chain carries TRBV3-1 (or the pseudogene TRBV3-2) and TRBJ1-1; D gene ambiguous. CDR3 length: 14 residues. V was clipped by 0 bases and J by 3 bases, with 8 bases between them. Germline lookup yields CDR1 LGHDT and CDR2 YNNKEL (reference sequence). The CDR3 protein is CASSQEGLHTEAFF. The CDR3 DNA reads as TGTGCCAGCAGCCAAGAAGGATTGCACACTGAAGCTTTCTTT.